This TCR beta chain was retrieved from a study of blood T cell repertoires in COVID-19. Overall study context: The samples span acute and convalescent COVID-19 from the United States, Italy and Spain. T cells, B-cell-depleted T cells, or PBMCs supplied cDNA or gDNA.

As originally analysed: Reference gene primers were amplified, and this amplification served to estimate nucleated cell counts. This table comes from immunoSEQ multiplex PCR, and its TCRdb copy is limited to in-frame clones, with some not included. V and J calls and clone size are given by that table; D and trimming were obtained from the DNA. The profile covers 190,000 or so clones, with more than 75% appearing a single time and about 2.5% taken by the ten largest. CDR1 SGHTS and CDR2 YDEGEE come from the germline V gene. The V and J ends lost 0 bases and 5 bases, in that order; junction bases with no gene match: 2. This CDR3 is 14 amino acids long.

The V and J genes are TRBV5-8 and TRBJ1-5; TRBD1 matches at 7 bases. What was sequenced was peripheral blood. This sequence originates from a man aged 40-50 years with active or convalescent COVID-19. For the CDR3, the DNA is TGTGCCAGCAGCTTGGCGACAGGGTATCAGCCCCAGCATTTT. Protein sequence: CASSLATGYQPQHF.